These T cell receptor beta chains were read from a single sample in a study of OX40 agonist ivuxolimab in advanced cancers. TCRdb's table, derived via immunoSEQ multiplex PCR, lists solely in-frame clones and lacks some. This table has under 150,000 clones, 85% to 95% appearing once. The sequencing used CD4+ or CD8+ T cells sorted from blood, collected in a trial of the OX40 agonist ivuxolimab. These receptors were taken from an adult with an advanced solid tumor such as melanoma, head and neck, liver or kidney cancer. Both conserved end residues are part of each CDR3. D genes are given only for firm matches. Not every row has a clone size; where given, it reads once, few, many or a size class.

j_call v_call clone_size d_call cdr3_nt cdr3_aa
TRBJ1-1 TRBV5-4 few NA TGTGCCAGCAGCTCAGACCCTTTTACGAACACTGAAGCTTTCTTT CASSSDPFTNTEAFF
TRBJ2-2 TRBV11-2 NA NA TGTGCCAGCAACAAAGGTACAGGAGACACCGGGGAGCTGTTTTTT CASNKGTGDTGELFF
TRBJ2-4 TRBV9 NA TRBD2 TGTGCCAGCAGCGCGACCGGGACTAGCTTCACTTTGGACATTCAGTACTTC CASSATGTSFTLDIQYF
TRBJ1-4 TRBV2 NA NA TGTGCCAGCAGTGAAGCGACAGGATTTAATGAAAAACTGTTTTTT CASSEATGFNEKLFF
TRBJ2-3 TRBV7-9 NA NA TGTGCCAGCAGCTTTGGTGGAGTTTCAAGTACGCAGTATTTT CASSFGGVSSTQYF
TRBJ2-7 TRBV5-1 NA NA TGCGCCAGCAGCTTCCCTGCGGGGAACGAGCAGTACTTC CASSFPAGNEQYF
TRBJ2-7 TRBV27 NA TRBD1 TGTGCCAGCAGTTCCCCAGGACAGGGTTCCTACGAGCAGTACTTC CASSSPGQGSYEQYF
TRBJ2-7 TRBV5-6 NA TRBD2 TGTGCCAGCAGCTACCGGACTAGCGGGAAGGGGTTCTACGAGCAGTACTTC CASSYRTSGKGFYEQYF
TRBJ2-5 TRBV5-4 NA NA TGTGCCAGCAGCTTTGAGGGCGTGGAGACCCAGTACTTC CASSFEGVETQYF
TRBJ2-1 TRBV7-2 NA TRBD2 TGTGCCAGCAGCTTAGGCGGGAGTTCGGATGAGCAGTTCTTC CASSLGGSSDEQFF
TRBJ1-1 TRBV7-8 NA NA TGTGCCAGCAGCCGGGACGAGAACACTGAAGCTTTCTTT CASSRDENTEAFF
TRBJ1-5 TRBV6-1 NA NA TGTGCCAGCAGCCTACTAATAGTTCAGCCCCAGCATTTT CASSLLIVQPQHF
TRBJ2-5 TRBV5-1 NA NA TGCGCCAGCAGCGTGCCCGACAGTTCGGGGACCCAGTACTTC CASSVPDSSGTQYF
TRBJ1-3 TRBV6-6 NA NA TGTGCCAGCAGTGGCTCGGGACAATTCTCTGGAAACACCATATATTTT CASSGSGQFSGNTIYF
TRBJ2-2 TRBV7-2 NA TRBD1 TGTGCCAGCAGCTCGGGGGACAGGGCGTACACCGGGGAGCTGTTTTTT CASSSGDRAYTGELFF
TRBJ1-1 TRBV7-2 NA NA TGTGCCAGCAGCCACTCCCCCCGACGGGAAGCTTTCTTT CASSHSPRREAFF
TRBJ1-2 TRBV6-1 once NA TGTGCCAGCAGTGAAGTTCCGGGGGTGGCCCCCCTAAACTATGGCTACACCTTC CASSEVPGVAPLNYGYTF
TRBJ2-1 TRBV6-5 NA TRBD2 TGTGCCAGCAGCAGAAAGCGGGAGCTCTTCAATGAGCAGTTCTTC CASSRKRELFNEQFF
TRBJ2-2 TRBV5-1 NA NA TGCGCCAGCATAGGGACCCAGGGGCTGGACACCGGGGAGCTGTTTTTT CASIGTQGLDTGELFF
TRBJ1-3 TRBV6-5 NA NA TGTGCCAGCAGACCCATCGAAGCGGGGGGAAACACCATATATTTT CASRPIEAGGNTIYF
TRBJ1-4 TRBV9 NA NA TGTGCCAGCAGCCCCCAGCCGGCCGCTAATGAAAAACTGTTTTTT CASSPQPAANEKLFF
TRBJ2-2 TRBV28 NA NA TGTGCCAGCAGTTCCCAGACGAACACCGGGGAGCTGTTTTTT CASSSQTNTGELFF
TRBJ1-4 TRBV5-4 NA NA TGTGCCAGCAGCCCTGGGCCGCCTAATGAAAAACTGTTTTTT CASSPGPPNEKLFF
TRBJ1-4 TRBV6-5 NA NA TGTGCCAGCGCATTGGGACGGGGACTAAATGAAAAACTGTTTTTT CASALGRGLNEKLFF
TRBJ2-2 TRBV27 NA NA TGTGCCAGCAGTTTCGACGAGGGTGGCACCGGGGAGCTGTTTTTT CASSFDEGGTGELFF
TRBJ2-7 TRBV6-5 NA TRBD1 TGTGCCAGCAGTACCACGGGACAGGGGCCCTTCGAGCAGTACTTC CASSTTGQGPFEQYF
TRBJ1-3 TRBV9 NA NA TGTGCCAGCAGCGTAGATGGGGGTGGAAACACCATATATTTT CASSVDGGGNTIYF
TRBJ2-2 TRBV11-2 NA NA TGTGCCAGCAGCTTAGATATAAGGCGCGCGGCGGAGCTGTTTTTT CASSLDIRRAAELFF
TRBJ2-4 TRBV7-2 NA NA TGTGCCAGCAGCCCCACTGGACAGCCTAAAAACATTCAGTACTTC CASSPTGQPKNIQYF
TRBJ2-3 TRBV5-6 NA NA TGTGCCAGCAGCTCCGTCGGGGGCTTAGATACGCAGTATTTT CASSSVGGLDTQYF
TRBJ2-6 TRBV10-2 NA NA TGCGCCAGCAGTGAGTCGGGACGTCCAGGGGCTGGGGCCAACGTCCTGACTTTC CASSESGRPGAGANVLTF
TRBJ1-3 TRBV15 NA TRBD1 TGTGCCACCAGCAGCAAGACAGGGGCCAACACCATATATTTT CATSSKTGANTIYF
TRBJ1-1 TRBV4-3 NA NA TGCGCCAGCAGCCAAGATGGATGGACTGAAGCTTTCTTT CASSQDGWTEAFF
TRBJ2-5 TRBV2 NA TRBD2 TGTGCCAGCAGTGAAGGGATCTCTAGCGGGGCCCTAAGGGAGACCCAGTACTTC CASSEGISSGALRETQYF
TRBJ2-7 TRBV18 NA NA TGTGCCAGCTCACTAGATCGGCAGGCCCCGAGCGAGCAGTACTTC CASSLDRQAPSEQYF
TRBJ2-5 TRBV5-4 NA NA TGTGCCAGCAGCTTGGGACTTCAGGGTCAAGAGACCCAGTACTTC CASSLGLQGQETQYF
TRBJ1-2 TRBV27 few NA TGTGCCAGCAGTTTCACGGGGGCCCGCGGCTACACCTTC CASSFTGARGYTF
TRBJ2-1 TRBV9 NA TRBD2 TGTGCCAGCAGCGTTCAGACTAGCGGGAGCTCTTTCTCCTACAATGAGCAGTTCTTC CASSVQTSGSSFSYNEQFF
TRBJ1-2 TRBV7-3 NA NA TGTGCCAGCAGCTCCGCGGGGGGTGGCTACACCTTC CASSSAGGGYTF
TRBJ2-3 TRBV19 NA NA TGTGCCACTCAGTGGGGGACCACAGATACGCAGTATTTT CATQWGTTDTQYF
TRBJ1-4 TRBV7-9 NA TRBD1 TGTGCCAGCAGAAGGACAGGGGCGGAAGAAAAACTGTTTTTT CASRRTGAEEKLFF
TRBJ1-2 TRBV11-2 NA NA TGTGCCAGCAGCTCCGAGGCCCTCGCCTACACCTTC CASSSEALAYTF
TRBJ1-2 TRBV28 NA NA TGTGCCAGCAGACAGGGAAACTATGGCTACACCTTC CASRQGNYGYTF
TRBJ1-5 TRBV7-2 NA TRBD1 TGTGCCAGCAGCCGCGACAGGGTTAGCAATCAGCCCCAGCATTTT CASSRDRVSNQPQHF
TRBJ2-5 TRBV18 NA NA TGTGCCAGCTCACTACAGGGACTGACTCAAGAGACCCAGTACTTC CASSLQGLTQETQYF
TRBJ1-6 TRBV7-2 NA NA TGTGCCAGCAGCTTAGAAGGGGGAGGATCACCCCTCCACTTT CASSLEGGGSPLHF